This T cell receptor (beta chain) derives from a study of identical twins. TCRdb re-analysed the 5' RACE reads in MiXCR, keeping a single row per CDR3 protein. The profile shows some 600,000 distinct CDR3 sequences, roughly 7.2% of them singletons. For this clonotype: The target antigen is unknown.

Germline CDR1 is SNHLY and CDR2 is FYNNEI. The V segment lost 7 bases and the J segment 2 bases; nucleotides outside the gene matches: 6. This CDR3 contains 14 residues. Study observations and caveats: Invariant T cells like MAIT and iNKT could partly confound the zero-insertion analyses. Beta out-of-frame sequences displayed a weaker excess of sharing between twins.

The same data also went into a second study, on yellow fever vaccine responses in identical twins. From that report: Convergence reportedly seemed to mark part of the twins' vaccine T cell response, with personalization marking the rest.

Material for sequencing was PBMCs. The V gene is TRBV2, the J gene TRBJ2-3; TRBD2 aligns across 7 bases. This receptor was identified in a woman between 18 and 29 years old in good health. The CDR3 spells CASKGGTNTDTQYF. CDR3 in DNA: TGTGCCAGCAAGGGCGGGACTAACACAGATACGCAGTATTTT.